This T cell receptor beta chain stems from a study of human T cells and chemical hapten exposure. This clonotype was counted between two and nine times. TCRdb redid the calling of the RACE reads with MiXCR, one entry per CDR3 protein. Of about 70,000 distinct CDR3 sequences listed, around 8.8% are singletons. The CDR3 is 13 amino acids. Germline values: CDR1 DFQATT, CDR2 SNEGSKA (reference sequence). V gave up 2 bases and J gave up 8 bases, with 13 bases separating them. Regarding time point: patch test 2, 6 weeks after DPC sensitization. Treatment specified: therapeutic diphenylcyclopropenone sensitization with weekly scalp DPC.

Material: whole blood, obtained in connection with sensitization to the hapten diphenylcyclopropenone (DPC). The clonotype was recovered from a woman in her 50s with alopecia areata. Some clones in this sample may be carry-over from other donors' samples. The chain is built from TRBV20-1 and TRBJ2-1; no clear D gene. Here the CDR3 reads CSARNTLVDEQFF. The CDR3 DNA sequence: TGCAGTGCTAGAAATACTCTGGTGGATGAGCAGTTCTTC.